These T cell receptor beta chains were read from a single sample in a study of CD8+ T cells in alopecia areata. Repertoires were generated with immunoSEQ multiplex PCR, while TCRdb's copy carries only in-frame clones and drops some. The sample has 110,000 or so clones; 56% are singletons. The input for sequencing was CD4+ T cells sorted from blood, taken at week 24, from a patient treated with tofacitinib. These receptors were collected from a human donor with alopecia areata. The CDR3 runs from the conserved cysteine through the conserved F or W. A D gene is named only where the DNA matches it firmly. Expanded clones are given a class, and other clones once, few, many or no size at all.

>TRBJ1-1|TRBV7-9|TRBD1|.
CASSSTGLGEAFF
TGTGCCAGCAGCTCGACAGGGCTCGGTGAAGCTTTCTTT
>TRBJ1-2|TRBV30|.|.
CAWSDGGAYYGYTF
TGTGCCTGGAGTGATGGTGGGGCATATTATGGCTACACCTTC
>TRBJ2-3|TRBV7-2|.|few
CASSLALYGSTDTQYF
TGTGCCAGCAGCTTAGCCCTTTATGGTAGCACAGATACGCAGTATTTT
>TRBJ1-1|TRBV30|.|.
CAWSRVFMNTEAFF
TGTGCCTGGAGTAGGGTCTTCATGAACACTGAAGCTTTCTTT
>TRBJ1-1|TRBV7-6|.|.
CASSLPLGGNTEAFF
TGTGCCAGCAGCTTGCCCCTCGGGGGAAACACTGAAGCTTTCTTT
>TRBJ2-3|TRBV5-1|TRBD1|.
CASSPTTGAADTQYF
TGCGCCAGCAGCCCCACTACAGGGGCCGCAGATACGCAGTATTTT
>TRBJ2-5|TRBV6-6|TRBD1|.
CASRTQGAVVETQYF
TGTGCCAGCAGAACGCAGGGGGCTGTAGTAGAGACCCAGTACTTC
>TRBJ2-6|TRBV19|.|.
CASRERGGNGANVLTF
TGTGCCAGTAGAGAACGAGGGGGTAATGGGGCCAACGTCCTGACTTTC
>TRBJ1-2|TRBV30|.|few
CAWSVRGVRTF
TGTGCCTGGAGTGTACGGGGGGTCCGGACCTTC
>TRBJ1-1|TRBV7-9|.|.
CASSSGGYTEAFF
TGTGCCAGCAGCAGTGGTGGCTACACTGAAGCTTTCTTT
>TRBJ2-2|TRBV11-2|.|few
CASIIGGTTGELFF
TGTGCCAGCATCATAGGGGGAACCACCGGGGAGCTGTTTTTT
>TRBJ2-1|TRBV5-1|TRBD2|.
CASSLVSSGGASSYNEQFF
TGCGCCAGCAGCTTGGTTTCTAGCGGGGGGGCCAGCTCCTACAATGAGCAGTTCTTC
>TRBJ2-2|TRBV5-6|.|.
CASEYTGELFF
TGTGCCTCAGAATACACCGGGGAGCTGTTTTTT
>TRBJ2-7|TRBV25-1|.|.
CASSRTAGDEQYF
TGTGCCAGCTCCAGGACAGCGGGTGACGAGCAGTACTTC
>TRBJ2-4|TRBV27|.|few
CASRETVTTLIQYF
TGTGCCAGCAGAGAGACGGTTACTACCCTCATTCAGTACTTC
>TRBJ2-1|TRBV9|.|.
CASSVAQASSYNEQFF
TGTGCCAGCAGCGTAGCCCAGGCGAGCTCCTACAATGAGCAGTTCTTC
>TRBJ2-3|TRBV30|.|once
CAWSDGGGDTQYF
TGTGCCTGGAGTGACGGGGGAGGAGATACGCAGTATTTT
>TRBJ2-2|TRBV18|.|few
CASSPRTLNTGELFF
TGTGCCAGCTCACCGAGGACACTGAACACCGGGGAGCTGTTTTTT
>TRBJ1-2|TRBV30|TRBD1|.
CACSTGGYGYTF
TGTGCCTGCTCGACAGGGGGTTATGGCTACACCTTC
>TRBJ2-3|TRBV25-1|.|.
CASSESPSTDTQYF
TGTGCCAGCAGTGAATCCCCCTCCACAGATACGCAGTATTTT
>TRBJ1-5|TRBV12-5|.|.
CASGTDGIYQPQHF
TGTGCTAGTGGTACAGACGGAATCTATCAGCCCCAGCATTTT
>TRBJ1-6|TRBV5-4|.|few
CASSRSAQGRGSGLHF
TGTGCCAGCAGCCGCTCGGCACAGGGAAGGGGGTCGGGCCTCCACTTT
>TRBJ1-3|TRBV29-1|.|.
CSVVERSGNTIYF
TGCAGCGTTGTGGAGCGCTCTGGAAACACCATATATTTT
>TRBJ1-1|TRBV27|.|few
CASSLLRTGNTEAFF
TGTGCCAGCAGCTTACTACGGACGGGGAACACTGAAGCTTTCTTT
>TRBJ1-5|TRBV30|TRBD1|few
CAWSPQTGNQPQHF
TGTGCCTGGAGCCCCCAGACAGGGAATCAGCCCCAGCATTTT
>TRBJ2-5|TRBV7-9|TRBD2|few
CASSSGLGYQETQYF
TGTGCCAGCAGCTCGGGACTAGGGTACCAAGAGACCCAGTACTTC
>TRBJ1-6|TRBV7-2|.|.
CASSSDRNSPLHF
TGTGCCAGCAGCTCCGACAGGAATTCACCCCTCCACTTT
>TRBJ2-7|TRBV6-6|TRBD1|few
CASSLRDRGRNEQYF
TGTGCCAGCAGTCTCCGGGACAGGGGTCGAAACGAGCAGTACTTC
>TRBJ2-5|TRBV7-9|.|few
CASMKWSGTVGETQYF
TGTGCCAGCATGAAGTGGAGCGGCACCGTGGGAGAGACCCAGTACTTC
>TRBJ2-3|TRBV7-9|TRBD1|few
CASILPRDRGSTDTQYF
TGTGCCAGCATCTTACCCCGGGACAGGGGCAGCACAGATACGCAGTATTTT
>TRBJ1-2|TRBV30|.|.
CAWSTNYGYTF
TGTGCCTGGAGTACAAACTATGGCTACACCTTC
>TRBJ1-6|TRBV5-4|TRBD1|.
CASSLSAGGSSYNSPLHF
TGCGCCAGCAGCCTATCAGCAGGGGGGAGCTCCTATAATTCACCCCTCCACTTT
>TRBJ1-1|TRBV19|.|.
CASSNWNTEAFF
TGTGCCAGTAGCAACTGGAACACTGAAGCTTTCTTT